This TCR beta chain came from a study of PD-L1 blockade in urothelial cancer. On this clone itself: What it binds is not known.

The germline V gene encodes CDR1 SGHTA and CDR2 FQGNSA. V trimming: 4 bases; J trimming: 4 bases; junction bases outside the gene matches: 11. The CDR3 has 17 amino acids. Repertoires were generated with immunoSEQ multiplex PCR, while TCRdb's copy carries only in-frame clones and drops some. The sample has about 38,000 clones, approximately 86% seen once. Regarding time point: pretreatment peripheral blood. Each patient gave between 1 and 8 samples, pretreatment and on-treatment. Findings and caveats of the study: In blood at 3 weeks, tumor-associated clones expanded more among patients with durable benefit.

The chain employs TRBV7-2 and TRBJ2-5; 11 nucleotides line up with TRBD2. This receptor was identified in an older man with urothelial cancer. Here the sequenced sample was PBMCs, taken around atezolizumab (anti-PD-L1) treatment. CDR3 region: CASSSRRLAGFGETQYF. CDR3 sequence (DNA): TGTGCCAGCAGCTCCCGAAGACTAGCGGGGTTTGGAGAGACCCAGTACTTC.